The 8 T cell receptor beta chains below come from one sample, sequenced in a study of shared clonotypes between healthy human individuals. The method was immunoSEQ multiplex PCR; TCRdb's version includes in-frame clones alone and lacks a portion of them. Of some 2.1 million clones listed, about 94% are singletons. It was CD45RO-negative cells, positively selected for CCR7, that made up naive CD8 cells, with terminally differentiated effector memory CD45RA+ cells excluded. The sample comprised naive CD8+ T cells from PBMCs. The receptors shown here come from a man aged 18 to 30 in good health. Some clones in this sample may be carry-over from other donors' samples.

The chain links TRBV27 to TRBJ2-1; tentative D call: TRBD2 (5 bases). Germline V gives CDR1 MNHEY, CDR2 SMNVEV (reference sequence). The CDR3 runs to 19 residues. V lost 4 bases and J 0 bases, leaving 22 bases between the germline ends. Here the CDR3 reads CASSYPHGMREPSYNEQFF. The CDR3 region has the DNA TGTGCCAGCAGTTACCCTCATGGGATGAGGGAACCCTCCTACAATGAGCAGTTCTTC.

The V call is TRBV7-2, the J call TRBJ2-2; D is possibly TRBD2 (5 bases). This CDR3 spans 14 amino acids. V lost 5 bases to trimming and J lost 1 base, with 8 bases between them. CDR1 is SGHTA, CDR2 FQGNSA, per germline. The CDR3 nucleotides are TGTGCCAGCAGCCCGGACTTGAACACCGGGGAGCTGTTTTTT. Amino acid sequence: CASSPDLNTGELFF.

J is TRBJ1-1 and V is TRBV6-1; D call uncertain. V dropped 6 bases and J dropped 6 bases, with 11 bases sitting between them. Looked up from germline, CDR1 is MNHNS and CDR2 is SASEGT. This CDR3 region has 12 residues. Here the CDR3 reads CASRPEGSEAFF. The CDR3 DNA reads TGTGCCAGCAGACCTGAAGGCTCTGAAGCTTTCTTT.

The CDR3, as DNA: TGCGCCAGCAGCGCTACCGACTACGAGCAGTACTTC. This encodes CASSATDYEQYF. The rearrangement links TRBV5-1 to TRBJ2-7; D remains unclear. The CDR3 spans 12 residues. V lost 4 bases and J 3 bases, leaving 8 bases between the germline ends. CDR1 and CDR2 from the germline V gene are SGHRS and YFSETQ.

DNA of the CDR3: TGTGCCATCAGTGGGGGGGCAGGGTTCTCCTACGAGCAGTACTTC. Translation gives CAISGGAGFSYEQYF. The J gene is TRBJ2-7, the V gene TRBV10-3; D tentatively fits TRBD1 or TRBD2 (6 bases each). This CDR3 is 15 amino acids long. From germline, CDR1 is ENHRY and CDR2 SYGVKD. The ends were cut back, 4 bases at V and 0 bases at J, with 13 bases in the middle.

This clone was counted a single time. The rearrangement joins TRBV27 to TRBJ2-7, with 9 bases lining up with TRBD2. The CDR3 extends over 15 amino acids. Germline V gene data show CDR1 as MNHEY and CDR2 as SMNVEV (reference sequence). J gave up 5 bases and V 4 bases, and 9 bases lay outside the gene matches. The CDR3 DNA reads as TGTGCCAGCAGTTCCCCCGCTAGCGGGAACCACGAGCAGTACTTC. Amino acids: CASSSPASGNHEQYF.

The chain links TRBV27 to TRBJ2-5; 10 bases agree with TRBD1. With 3 bases clipped from V and 5 bases from J, the junction kept 6 bases outside the gene matches. Germline-derived CDR1 and CDR2 are MNHEY and SMNVEV (reference sequence). The CDR3 spans 15 residues. The CDR3 spells CASSLRGQGSETQYF. CDR3 nucleotide sequence: TGTGCCAGCAGTTTGAGGGGACAGGGGTCGGAGACCCAGTACTTC.

This chain uses TRBV4-1 with TRBJ1-1; D is uncertain. The CDR3 runs to 14 residues. The germline V gene encodes CDR1 MGHRA and CDR2 YSYEKL. V was cut by 0 bases and J by 4 bases, with 9 bases left in between. CDR3 coding DNA: TGCGCCAGCAGCCAAGATAGTAAGGGCACTGAAGCTTTCTTT. It specifies CASSQDSKGTEAFF.